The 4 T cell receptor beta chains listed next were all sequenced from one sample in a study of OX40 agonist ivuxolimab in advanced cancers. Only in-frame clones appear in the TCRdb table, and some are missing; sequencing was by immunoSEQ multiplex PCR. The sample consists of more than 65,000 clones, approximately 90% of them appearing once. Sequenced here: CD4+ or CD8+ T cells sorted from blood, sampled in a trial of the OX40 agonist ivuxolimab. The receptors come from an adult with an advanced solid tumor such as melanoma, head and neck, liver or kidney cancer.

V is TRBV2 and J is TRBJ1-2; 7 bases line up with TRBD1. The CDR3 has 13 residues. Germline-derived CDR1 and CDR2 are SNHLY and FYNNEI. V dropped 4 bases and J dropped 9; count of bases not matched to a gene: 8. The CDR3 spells CASSVEYRGSYTF. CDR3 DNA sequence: TGTGCCAGCAGTGTCGAGTACAGGGGAAGCTACACCTTC.

CDR3 nucleotides: TGTGCCTGGAACGTCCCGGGACATCTCTACACCTTC. Translating gives CAWNVPGHLYTF. The chain has TRBV30 and TRBJ1-2, with D possibly matching TRBD1 (6 bases). This CDR3 region has 12 residues. Per the germline V gene, CDR1 is GTSNPN and CDR2 is SVGIG (reference sequence). The V and J ends lost 4 bases and 10 bases respectively, with 16 bases between them.

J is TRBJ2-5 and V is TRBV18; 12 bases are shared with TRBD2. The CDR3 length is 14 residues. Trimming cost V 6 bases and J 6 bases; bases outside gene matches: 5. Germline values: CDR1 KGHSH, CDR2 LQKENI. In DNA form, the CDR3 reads TGTGCCAGCTCTCTACTAGCGGGGGGACAGACCCAGTACTTC. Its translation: CASSLLAGGQTQYF.

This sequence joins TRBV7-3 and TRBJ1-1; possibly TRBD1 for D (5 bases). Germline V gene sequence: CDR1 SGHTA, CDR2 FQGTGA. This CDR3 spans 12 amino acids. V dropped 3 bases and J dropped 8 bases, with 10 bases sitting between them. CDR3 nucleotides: TGTGCCAGCAGCTTGGGGGACGGAGAAGCTTTCTTT. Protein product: CASSLGDGEAFF.